The 29 T cell receptor beta chains listed next were all sequenced from one sample in a study of PD-1 blockade in classical Hodgkin lymphoma. All trial patients relapsed after autologous stem cell transplantation. Sequenced by immunoSEQ multiplex PCR; TCRdb stores in-frame clones only, minus some. The sample records 47,000 or so clones, around 70% being singletons. The starting material was peripheral blood mononuclear cells (PBMCs), obtained at baseline. These receptors all stem from a human donor with classical Hodgkin lymphoma.

Within the sample, this clone is medium-sized. The genes are TRBV6-1 and TRBJ1-2, with D perhaps TRBD1 (6 bases). This CDR3 has 13 amino acids. In germline, CDR1 is MNHNS, CDR2 SASEGT. V was pared by 2 bases and J by 8 bases, with 12 bases between. The CDR3 sequence is CASSEWGLEGYTF. CDR3 coding DNA: TGTGCCAGCAGTGAATGGGGGCTTGAGGGCTACACCTTC.

The genes are TRBV6-6 and TRBJ1-6; D perhaps matches TRBD1 (6 bases). The V gene lost 6 bases and the J gene lost 8 bases, with 17 bases spanning the gap. The germline CDR1 and CDR2 sequences are MNHNY and SVGAGI (reference sequence). This CDR3 spans 15 amino acids. CDR3 nucleotide sequence: TGTGCCAGCAGAATCCGGGACACGTTTTATTCACCCCTCCACTTT. This translates into CASRIRDTFYSPLHF.

The chain uses TRBV6-6 and TRBJ1-1; 7 bases align to TRBD1. There are 14 residues in the CDR3. In germline, CDR1 is MNHNY, CDR2 SVGAGI (reference sequence). V lost 5 bases to trimming and J lost 0 bases; unmatched junction nucleotides: 3. CDR3 protein: CASSVQGMNTEAFF. Here the CDR3 DNA reads TGTGCCAGCAGTGTACAGGGGATGAACACTGAAGCTTTCTTT.

The chain couples TRBV6-5 to TRBJ1-3; D unresolved. This CDR3 has 11 amino acids. Trimming pared 10 bases from V and 4 bases from J, leaving 8 bases between. Germline assignment: CDR1 MNHEY and CDR2 SVGAGI. The CDR3 DNA reads TGTGCCACCACAAGAGGAAACACCATATATTTT. It is translated as CATTRGNTIYF.

This CDR3 reads CASSQESGRYGYTF. In DNA, the CDR3 is TGTGCCAGCAGCCAAGAGTCGGGGCGCTATGGCTACACCTTC. This sequence joins TRBV14 and TRBJ1-2, with TRBD1 as a possible D gene (5 bases). V lost 0 bases to trimming and J lost 4 bases, with 9 bases between them. Germline values: CDR1 SGHDN, CDR2 FVKESK. The CDR3 sequence is 14 residues long.

The chain uses TRBV29-1 and TRBJ1-2; D may be TRBD1 (5 bases). V was cut by 4 bases and J by 4 bases, with 13 bases left in between. The CDR3 covers 13 residues. Per the germline V gene, CDR1 is SQVTM and CDR2 is ANQGSEA. Written as DNA, the CDR3 is TGCAGCGTTGGGGGCCTACGAGGCTATGGCTACACCTTC. Its translation is CSVGGLRGYGYTF.

V and J are TRBV18 and TRBJ1-2, with D tentatively TRBD1 (6 bases). Trimming pared 3 bases from V and 3 bases from J, leaving 14 bases between. CDR1 and CDR2 (germline): KGHSH, LQKENI. This CDR3 region has 15 residues. The CDR3 sequence is CASSPGAGVDYGYTF. The CDR3 nucleotides are TGTGCCAGCTCACCTGGCGCAGGGGTTGACTATGGCTACACCTTC. Full variable domain (rest looked up from reference TRBV18 and TRBJ1-2): NAGVMQNPRHLVRRRGQEARLRCSPMKGHSHVYWYRQLPEEGLKFMVYLQKENIIDESGMPKERFSAEFPKEGPSILRIQQVVRGDSAAYFCASSPGAGVDYGYTFGSGTRLTVV.

The chain uses TRBV7-9 and TRBJ2-7; D may correspond to TRBD1 or TRBD2 (6 bases each). The CDR3 covers 16 residues. The germline V gene encodes CDR1 SEHNR and CDR2 FQNEAQ (reference sequence). With 1 base removed from V and 5 bases from J, the gap between germline ends came to 18 bases. As DNA, the CDR3 is TGTGCCAGCAGCTTAGAGGGGGGCTTGGGATCGCACGAGCAGTACTTC. Encoded protein: CASSLEGGLGSHEQYF. The full variable domain, rest sourced from reference TRBV7-9 and TRBJ2-7, is DTGVSQNPRHKITKRGQNVTFRCDPISEHNRLYWYRQTLGQGPEFLTYFQNEAQLEKSRLLSDRFSAERPKGSFSTLEIQRTEQGDSAMYLCASSLEGGLGSHEQYFGPGTRLTVT.

This clone has ten or more counts. This chain uses TRBV10-3 with TRBJ2-2, with a tentative D call TRBD2 (6 bases). The CDR3 is 15 amino acids. V lost 4 bases, J lost 5 bases, and 14 bases lay in between. CDR1 ENHRY and CDR2 SYGVKD come from the germline V gene. The CDR3 DNA reads TGTGCCATCAGTGGGGACTGGTCGGGTACCGGGGAGCTGTTTTTT. It encodes CAISGDWSGTGELFF.

The chain carries TRBV19 and TRBJ1-6; D is unresolved. Germline V gene data show CDR1 as LNHDA and CDR2 as SQIVND (reference sequence). Trimming removed 3 bases from V and 8 bases from J, with 8 bases in between. The CDR3 sequence is 13 residues long. The DNA for the CDR3 is TGTGCCAGTAGTATCCGATCCGATTCACCCCTCCACTTT. This gives the protein CASSIRSDSPLHF.

This clone has only a few counts. The J gene is TRBJ1-1, the V gene TRBV4-1; D is unresolved. V was pared by 4 bases and J by 7 bases, with 13 bases between. Per the germline V gene, CDR1 is MGHRA and CDR2 is YSYEKL. The CDR3 runs to 13 residues. In DNA, the CDR3 is TGCGCCAGCAGCCCGCCCGGACGGAGTGAAGCTTTCTTT. This translates into CASSPPGRSEAFF.

The rearrangement joins TRBV7-6 to TRBJ1-2; no reliable D call. This CDR3 contains 11 residues. Trimming removed 3 bases from V and 5 bases from J, with 4 bases in between. CDR1 is SGHVS and CDR2 is FNYEAQ in the germline V gene. CDR3 sequence: CASSFRYGYTF. Written as DNA, the CDR3 is TGTGCCAGCAGCTTCCGATATGGCTACACCTTC.

The V and J genes are TRBV7-6 and TRBJ2-1; the match to TRBD2 covers 14 bases. The CDR3 is made up of 20 amino acids. V trimming: 5 bases; J trimming: 0 bases; junction bases outside the gene matches: 12. Germline CDR1 is SGHVS and CDR2 is FNYEAQ. The CDR3, as DNA: TGTGCCAGCAGCCCATCCCCCGGACTAGCGGGAGGCCTCTCCTACAATGAGCAGTTCTTC. It yields the protein CASSPSPGLAGGLSYNEQFF.

This chain uses TRBV6-6 with TRBJ2-1; maybe TRBD1 (8 bases). Germline CDR1 reads MNHNY; CDR2 reads SVGAGI (reference sequence). This CDR3 has 15 amino acids. The ends were cut back, 6 bases at V and 3 bases at J, with 15 bases in the middle. The CDR3 DNA reads as TGTGCCAGCAGCCTGACAGGGGACTACTACAATGAGCAGTTCTTC. This sequence encodes CASSLTGDYYNEQFF.

The genes are TRBV19 and TRBJ1-2; TRBD1 matches 8 bases. V lost 5 bases and J lost 4; bases outside the gene matches: 6. The CDR3 has 14 residues. Germline CDR1 LNHDA, CDR2 SQIVND (reference sequence). The CDR3 coding sequence is TGTGCCAGTAGTCTCGGACAGGGCCCCTATGGCTACACCTTC. It encodes CASSLGQGPYGYTF.

The rearrangement links TRBV7-9 to TRBJ1-6; D uncertain. Per germline, CDR1 SEHNR and CDR2 FQNEAQ (reference sequence). V was shortened by 2 bases and J by 8 bases, with 10 bases between the two germline ends. The CDR3 spans 14 residues. The CDR3, as DNA: TGTGCCAGCAGCTTATTCCAGTTGCATTCACCCCTCCACTTT. This codes for CASSLFQLHSPLHF.

This sequence joins TRBV25-1 and TRBJ1-1; D gene unclear. Germline V gene sequence: CDR1 MGHDK, CDR2 SYGVNS. V lost 5 bases and J 0 bases, leaving 1 base between the germline ends. The CDR3 runs to 11 residues. CDR3 nucleotides: TGTGCCAGCAGTATGAACACTGAAGCTTTCTTT. Translating gives CASSMNTEAFF.

V is TRBV6-1 and J is TRBJ2-5, with 16 bases aligning to TRBD2. This CDR3 spans 15 amino acids. Germline V gene lookup returns CDR1 MNHNS and CDR2 SASEGT. J was trimmed by 7 bases and V by 5 bases; bases with no gene match: 4. CDR3 DNA sequence: TGTGCCAGCAGTATTGGGACTAGCGGGGGGGGGACCCAGTACTTC. This sequence encodes CASSIGTSGGGTQYF.

The V and J genes are TRBV7-8 and TRBJ1-1; no firm D call. CDR3 size: 14 residues. V was cut by 4 bases and J by 3 bases, with 12 bases left in between. The germline V gene has CDR1 SGHVS and CDR2 FQNEAQ. The CDR3 protein is CASSSFRRDTEAFF. The CDR3 DNA reads as TGTGCCAGCAGCTCATTCAGGAGGGACACTGAAGCTTTCTTT.

The chain links TRBV7-2 to TRBJ2-3; 7 positions match TRBD2. The CDR3 length is 14 residues. Germline V gene lookup returns CDR1 SGHTA and CDR2 FQGNSA. V shed 2 bases and J 3 bases; nucleotides not matched to a gene: 2. The CDR3 reads CASSLLGGTDTQYF. CDR3 sequence (DNA): TGTGCCAGCAGCTTACTGGGGGGGACAGATACGCAGTATTTT.

The V gene is TRBV6-5, the J gene TRBJ1-3, with D unclear. This CDR3 has 13 residues. The V end lost 6 bases, the J end lost 4 bases, and 10 bases lay between the germline ends. Germline V gene sequence: CDR1 MNHEY, CDR2 SVGAGI. CDR3 coding DNA: TGTGCCAGCAGGGGGTTTAGGGGAAACACCATATATTTT. Amino acid sequence: CASRGFRGNTIYF.

The gene calls are TRBV15 and TRBJ1-5; D unresolved. Deletions cut 5 bases from V and 5 bases from J, with 16 bases between. This CDR3 is built from 15 residues. Per the germline V gene, CDR1 is LNHNV and CDR2 is YYDKDF (reference sequence). The DNA for the CDR3 is TGTGCCACCAGCGAAGAGGTAATGGAGGATCAGCCCCAGCATTTT. This translates into CATSEEVMEDQPQHF. Full variable domain (outside the CDR3, taken from reference TRBV15 and TRBJ1-5): DAMVIQNPRYQVTQFGKPVTLSCSQTLNHNVMYWYQQKSSQAPKLLFHYYDKDFNNEADTPDNFQSRRPNTSFCFLDIRSPGLGDTAMYLCATSEEVMEDQPQHFGDGTRLSIL.

The chain employs TRBV6-5 and TRBJ2-5; TRBD1 matches at 8 bases. Per germline, CDR1 MNHEY and CDR2 SVGAGI. This CDR3 region has 14 residues. The V and J ends lost 7 bases and 2 bases, in that order; junction bases with no gene match: 6. CDR3 coding DNA: TGTGCCAGCACGCAGGGGGCGGGGCAAGAGACCCAGTACTTC. Translation: CASTQGAGQETQYF.

The chain is built from TRBV5-1 and TRBJ1-1; D ambiguous. CDR3 length: 14 amino acids. The germline CDR1 and CDR2 sequences are SGHRS and YFSETQ. Trimming shortened V by 2 bases and J by 5 bases, and 13 bases separated the two germline ends. The CDR3 spells CASSLGGGVTEAFF. The CDR3 bases are TGCGCCAGCAGCTTAGGTGGTGGGGTAACTGAAGCTTTCTTT.

The V call is TRBV2, the J call TRBJ1-5, with a possible D match to TRBD1 (5 bases). The germline gives CDR1 SNHLY, CDR2 FYNNEI. The V end lost 3 bases, the J end lost 1 base, and 10 bases lay between the germline ends. The CDR3 runs to 15 residues. The CDR3 DNA follows: TGTGCCAGCAGTGAGGCAGGGTTGAGCAATCAGCCCCAGCATTTT. Residues: CASSEAGLSNQPQHF.

The chain is built from TRBV21-1 and TRBJ1-5. TRBV21-1 has pseudogene status. The CDR3 extends over 14 amino acids. The CDR3 DNA sequence: TGTGCCAGCACGAGTGGCCTCAACAATGAACCCCAGCATTTT. This codes for CASTSGLNNEPQHF.

A remark on this clone: A read error may produce the germline difference seen at one junction end. Other DNA sequences in this specimen translate into the identical CDR3. This sequence joins TRBV5-1 and TRBJ2-7, with D perhaps matching TRBD1 or TRBD2 (5 bases each). Germline V gene data show CDR1 as SGHRS and CDR2 as YFSETQ. CDR3 size: 14 residues. CDR3 protein: CASSLGRMVYEQYF. The CDR3 region has the DNA TGCGCCAGCAGTTTGGGACGGATGGTCTACGAGCAGTACTTC.

The chain links TRBV5-6 to TRBJ2-7; D may be TRBD1 or TRBD2 (5 bases each). The V end lost 3 bases, the J end lost 11 bases, and 15 bases lay between the germline ends. The CDR3 extends over 12 amino acids. The germline V gene has CDR1 SGHDT and CDR2 YYEEEE. In DNA, the CDR3 is TGTGCCAGCAGCTCGGGACGCCGCATTGAGTACTTC. Amino acid sequence: CASSSGRRIEYF.

This clone occurred once. The chain has TRBV4-1 and TRBJ1-5; D is uncertain. V lost 1 base and J lost 3, with 13 bases in between. This CDR3 region has 16 residues. Germline V gives CDR1 MGHRA, CDR2 YSYEKL. The CDR3 DNA sequence: TGCGCCAGCAGCCAAGGGGCGGCCAGGCTCAATCAGCCCCAGCATTTT. This gives the protein CASSQGAARLNQPQHF.